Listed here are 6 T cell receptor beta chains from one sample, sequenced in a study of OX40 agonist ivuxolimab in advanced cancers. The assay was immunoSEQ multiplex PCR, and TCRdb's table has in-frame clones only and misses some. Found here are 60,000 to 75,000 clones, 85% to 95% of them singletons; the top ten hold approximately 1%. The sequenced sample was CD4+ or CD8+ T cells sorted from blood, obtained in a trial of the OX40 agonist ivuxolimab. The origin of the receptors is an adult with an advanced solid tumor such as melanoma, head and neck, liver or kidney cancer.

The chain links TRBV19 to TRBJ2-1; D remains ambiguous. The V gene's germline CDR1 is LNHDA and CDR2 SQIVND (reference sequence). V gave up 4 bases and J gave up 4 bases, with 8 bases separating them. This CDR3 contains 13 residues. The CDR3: CASSTQPYNEQFF. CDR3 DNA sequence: TGTGCCAGTAGTACACAACCTTACAATGAGCAGTTCTTC.

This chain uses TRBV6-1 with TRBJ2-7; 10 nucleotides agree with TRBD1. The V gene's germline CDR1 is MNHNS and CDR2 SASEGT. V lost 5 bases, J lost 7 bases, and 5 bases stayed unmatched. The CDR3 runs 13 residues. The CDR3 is CASSLWTGGEQYF. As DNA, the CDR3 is TGTGCCAGCAGTCTTTGGACAGGGGGAGAGCAGTACTTC.

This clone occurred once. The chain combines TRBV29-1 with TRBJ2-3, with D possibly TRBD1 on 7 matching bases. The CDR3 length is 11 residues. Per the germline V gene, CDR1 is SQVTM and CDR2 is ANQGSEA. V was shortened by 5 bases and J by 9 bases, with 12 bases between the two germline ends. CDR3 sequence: CSVPGGSTQYF. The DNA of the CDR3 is TGCAGCGTTCCAGGGGGGTCGACGCAGTATTTT.

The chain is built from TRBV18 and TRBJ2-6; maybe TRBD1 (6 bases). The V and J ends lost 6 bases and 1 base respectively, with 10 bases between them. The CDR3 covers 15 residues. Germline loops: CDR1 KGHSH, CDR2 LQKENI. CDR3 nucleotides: TGTGCCAGCTCGCAAACAGGGTCTGGGGCCAACGTCCTGACTTTC. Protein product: CASSQTGSGANVLTF.

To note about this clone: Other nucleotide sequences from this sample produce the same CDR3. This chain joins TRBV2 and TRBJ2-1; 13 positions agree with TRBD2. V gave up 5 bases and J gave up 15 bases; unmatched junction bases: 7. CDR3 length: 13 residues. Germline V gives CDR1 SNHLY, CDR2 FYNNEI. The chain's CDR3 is CASSQLAGGLSFF. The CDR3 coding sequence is TGTGCCAGCAGTCAACTAGCGGGGGGGCTTTCGTTCTTC.

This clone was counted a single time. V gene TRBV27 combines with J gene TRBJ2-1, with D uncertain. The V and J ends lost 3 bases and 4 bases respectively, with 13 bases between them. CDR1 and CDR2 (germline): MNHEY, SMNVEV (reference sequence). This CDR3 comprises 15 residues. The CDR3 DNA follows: TGTGCCAGCAGTTTCGCCCCAACCCGGTACAATGAGCAGTTCTTC. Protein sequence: CASSFAPTRYNEQFF.